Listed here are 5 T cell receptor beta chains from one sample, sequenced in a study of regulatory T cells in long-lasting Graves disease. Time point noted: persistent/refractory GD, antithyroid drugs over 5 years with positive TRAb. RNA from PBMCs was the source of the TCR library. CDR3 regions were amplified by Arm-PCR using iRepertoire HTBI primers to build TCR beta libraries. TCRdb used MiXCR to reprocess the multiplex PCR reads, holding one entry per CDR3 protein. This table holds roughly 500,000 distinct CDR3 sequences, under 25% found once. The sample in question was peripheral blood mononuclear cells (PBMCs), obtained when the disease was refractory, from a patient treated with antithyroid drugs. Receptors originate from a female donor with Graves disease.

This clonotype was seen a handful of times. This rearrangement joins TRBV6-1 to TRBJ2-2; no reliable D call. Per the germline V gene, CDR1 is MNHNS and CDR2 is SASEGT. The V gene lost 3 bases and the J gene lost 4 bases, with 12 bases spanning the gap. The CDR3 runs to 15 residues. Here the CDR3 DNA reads TGTGCCAGCAGTGAGACCGGGCTCTCCACCGGGGAGCTGTTTTTT. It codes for CASSETGLSTGELFF.

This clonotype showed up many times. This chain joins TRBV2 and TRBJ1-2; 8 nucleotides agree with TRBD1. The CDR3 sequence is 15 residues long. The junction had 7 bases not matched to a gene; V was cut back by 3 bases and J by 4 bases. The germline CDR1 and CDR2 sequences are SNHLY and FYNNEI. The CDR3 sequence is CASSDGQGAIYGYTF. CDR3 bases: TGTGCCAGCAGTGATGGGCAGGGGGCGATCTATGGCTACACCTTC.

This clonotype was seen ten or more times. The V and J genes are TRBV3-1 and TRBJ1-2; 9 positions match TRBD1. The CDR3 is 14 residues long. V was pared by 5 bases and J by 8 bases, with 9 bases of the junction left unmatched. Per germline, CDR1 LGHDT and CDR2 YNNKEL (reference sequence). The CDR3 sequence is CASSKPGTGKGYTF. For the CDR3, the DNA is TGTGCCAGCAGCAAGCCCGGGACAGGGAAGGGCTACACCTTC.

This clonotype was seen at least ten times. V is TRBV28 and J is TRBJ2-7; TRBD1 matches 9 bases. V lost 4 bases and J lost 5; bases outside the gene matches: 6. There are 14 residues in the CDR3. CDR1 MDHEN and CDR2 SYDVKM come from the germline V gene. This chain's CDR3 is CASSSGTGFDEQYF. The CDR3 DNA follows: TGTGCCAGCAGTTCCGGGACAGGGTTCGACGAGCAGTACTTC.

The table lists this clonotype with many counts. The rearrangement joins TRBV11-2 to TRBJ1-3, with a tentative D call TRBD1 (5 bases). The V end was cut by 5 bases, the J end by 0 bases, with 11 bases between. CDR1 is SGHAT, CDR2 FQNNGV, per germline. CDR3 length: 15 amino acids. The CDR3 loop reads CASSTDIPSGNTIYF. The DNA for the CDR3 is TGTGCCAGCAGCACGGACATACCCTCTGGAAACACCATATATTTT.